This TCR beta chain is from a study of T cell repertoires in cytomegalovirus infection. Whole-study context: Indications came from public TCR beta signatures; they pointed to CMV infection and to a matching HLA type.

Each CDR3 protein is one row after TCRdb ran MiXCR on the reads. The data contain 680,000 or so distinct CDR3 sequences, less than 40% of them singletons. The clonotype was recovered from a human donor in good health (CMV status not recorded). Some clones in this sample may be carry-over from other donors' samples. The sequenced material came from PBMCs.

The CDR3 spells CASSQDVAGVPGELFF. CDR3 DNA sequence: TGTGCCAGCAGCCAAGATGTAGCGGGAGTACCCGGGGAGCTGTTTTTT. V gene TRBV4-2 combines with J gene TRBJ2-2, with 9 nucleotides matching TRBD2. The CDR3 is 16 amino acids. The V gene end was trimmed by 0 bases and the J gene end by 6 bases; junction bases not matched to a gene: 5. The germline CDR1 and CDR2 sequences are LGHNA and YNFKEQ.